This is a list of T cell receptor beta chains from one sample in a study of beta chain features in type 1 diabetes. Libraries were prepared by immunoSEQ multiplex PCR; TCRdb keeps only in-frame clonotypes and omits some of them. Among around 130,000 clones listed, roughly 17% were seen once. Sequencing was carried out using central memory CD4+ T cells from blood. The receptor set was obtained from a man aged 30 to 39 with type 1 diabetes. The CDR3 runs from the conserved cysteine through the conserved F or W. A D gene is named only where the DNA matches it firmly. Size is stated for part of the rows, as once, few or many counts, or as a class when the clone is expanded.

>NA|few|TRBJ2-3|TRBV7-6
CASSLAGEEDTQYF
TGTGCCAGCAGCTTAGCGGGCGAGGAAGATACGCAGTATTTT
>NA|few|TRBJ1-1|TRBV19
CASTLDRKQNTEAFF
TGTGCCAGTACTCTCGACAGGAAACAGAACACTGAAGCTTTCTTT
>NA|NA|TRBJ2-7|TRBV18
CASSPDGVALFGYEQYF
TGTGCCAGCTCACCAGATGGGGTGGCCCTGTTTGGCTACGAGCAGTACTTC
>TRBD2|NA|TRBJ2-1|TRBV4-1
CASSFIGGVSNEQFF
TGCGCCAGCAGCTTCATTGGGGGGGTGAGCAATGAGCAGTTCTTC
>NA|few|TRBJ1-1|TRBV11-2
CASRSFRGTEAFF
TGTGCCAGTCGGTCTTTCAGAGGGACTGAAGCTTTCTTT
>TRBD2|many|TRBJ2-1|TRBV11-2
CASSSRSGGLSNEQFF
TGTGCCAGCAGCTCCCGTAGCGGGGGGTTATCCAATGAGCAGTTCTTC
>TRBD2|few|TRBJ2-3|TRBV29-1
CSVEKRGLSTDTQYF
TGCAGCGTTGAGAAGCGGGGGCTTAGCACAGATACGCAGTATTTT
>NA|NA|TRBJ2-2|TRBV4-2
CASSPGTITGELFF
TGTGCCAGCAGCCCGGGGACAATCACCGGGGAGCTGTTTTTT
>NA|NA|TRBJ1-5|TRBV9
CASSADGQDNQPQHF
TGTGCCAGCAGCGCCGATGGACAAGACAATCAGCCCCAGCATTTT
>NA|few|TRBJ1-1|TRBV25-1
CASSDHTLGNTEAFF
TGTGCCAGCAGTGATCACACTCTGGGGAACACTGAAGCTTTCTTT
>NA|NA|TRBJ1-6|TRBV9
CASSVESGWNNSPLHF
TGTGCCAGCAGCGTAGAGTCAGGGTGGAATAATTCACCCCTCCACTTT
>TRBD1|NA|TRBJ1-2|TRBV19
CASSPRQGYGYTF
TGTGCCAGTAGTCCGAGACAGGGCTATGGCTACACCTTC
>NA|NA|TRBJ2-1|TRBV7-3
CASSLYPGSSYNEQFF
TGTGCCAGCAGCTTATACCCGGGAAGCTCCTACAATGAGCAGTTCTTC
>NA|NA|TRBJ1-1|TRBV5-1
CASSDARGGTEAFF
TGCGCCAGCAGCGACGCCAGGGGCGGCACTGAAGCTTTCTTT
>NA|NA|TRBJ2-1|TRBV6-1
CASRDGSSYNEQFF
TGTGCCAGCAGGGACGGCAGCTCCTACAATGAGCAGTTCTTC
>TRBD2|few|TRBJ2-5|TRBV6-1
CASSGLANQETQYF
TGTGCCAGCAGCGGACTAGCGAATCAAGAGACCCAGTACTTC
>TRBD1|NA|TRBJ1-5|TRBV10-3
CAISAQGVGNQPQHF
TGTGCCATCAGTGCGCAGGGGGTGGGCAATCAGCCCCAGCATTTT
>NA|NA|TRBJ2-1|TRBV4-3
CASSHETGPYNEQFF
TGCGCCAGCAGCCACGAAACCGGGCCCTACAATGAGCAGTTCTTC
>TRBD2|few|TRBJ2-3|TRBV4-2
CASSQDGTSGALSTDTQYF
TGTGCCAGCAGCCAAGATGGGACTAGCGGAGCTCTAAGCACAGATACGCAGTATTTT
>NA|medium-sized|TRBJ1-1|TRBV7-9
CASRPRGEGEAFF
TGTGCCAGCAGACCAAGGGGAGAGGGTGAAGCTTTCTTT
>NA|few|TRBJ2-5|TRBV6-6
CASSYSQETQYF
TGTGCCAGCAGTTACTCCCAAGAGACCCAGTACTTC
>NA|few|TRBJ2-3|TRBV18
CASSTSGGGADTQYF
TGTGCCAGCTCAACATCCGGCGGGGGCGCAGATACGCAGTATTTT
>NA|few|TRBJ1-1|TRBV7-2
CASSLADRLNYEAFF
TGTGCCAGCAGCTTAGCAGATAGACTGAACTATGAAGCTTTCTTT
>NA|few|TRBJ2-1|TRBV5-6
CASSPEAYNEQFF
TGTGCCAGCAGCCCCGAGGCCTACAATGAGCAGTTCTTC
>TRBD2|NA|TRBJ2-1|TRBV5-4
CASSNLLAAYSSSYNEQFF
TGTGCCAGCAGCAACCTCCTAGCGGCATATTCTAGCTCCTACAATGAGCAGTTCTTC
>TRBD1|few|TRBJ2-3|TRBV7-8
CASSEDRDTDTQYF
TGTGCCAGCAGCGAGGACAGGGACACAGATACGCAGTATTTT
>TRBD1|NA|TRBJ1-2|TRBV9
CASSVAAGGVYGYTF
TGTGCCAGCAGCGTAGCGGCAGGGGGCGTCTATGGCTACACCTTC
>NA|few|TRBJ2-2|TRBV28
CASSPDDTGELFF
TGTGCCAGCAGCCCGGACGACACCGGGGAGCTGTTTTTT